The next 2 T cell receptor beta chains were all read from a single sample in a study of cytomegalovirus exposure and HLA in healthy donors. Use of 60 Vbeta and 13 Jbeta primers characterized the PCR. The method was immunoSEQ multiplex PCR; TCRdb's version includes in-frame clones alone and lacks a portion of them. The table shows some 180,000 clones, with around 84% occurring only once. Sample: PBMCs. Every receptor here comes from a woman aged 18-30 years in good health and CMV-seronegative.

There are a few counts of this clone. This sequence joins TRBV5-1 and TRBJ2-7; perhaps TRBD2 as D (6 bases). Germline-derived CDR1 and CDR2 are SGHRS and YFSETQ. This CDR3 comprises 17 residues. With 4 bases removed from V and 0 bases from J, the gap between germline ends came to 20 bases. CDR3 in DNA: TGCGCCAGCAGCCTACGGGCGGTGGGGGGATCCTCCTACGAGCAGTACTTC. It is translated as CASSLRAVGGSSYEQYF.

J is TRBJ2-5 and V is TRBV5-5; unclear D gene. The V and J ends lost 3 bases and 5 bases respectively, with 5 bases between them. CDR1 and CDR2 (germline): SGHKS, YYEKEE (reference sequence). This CDR3 comprises 11 residues. CDR3 sequence: CASSSFETQYF. The CDR3 DNA reads as TGTGCCAGCAGCTCTTTCGAGACCCAGTACTTC.